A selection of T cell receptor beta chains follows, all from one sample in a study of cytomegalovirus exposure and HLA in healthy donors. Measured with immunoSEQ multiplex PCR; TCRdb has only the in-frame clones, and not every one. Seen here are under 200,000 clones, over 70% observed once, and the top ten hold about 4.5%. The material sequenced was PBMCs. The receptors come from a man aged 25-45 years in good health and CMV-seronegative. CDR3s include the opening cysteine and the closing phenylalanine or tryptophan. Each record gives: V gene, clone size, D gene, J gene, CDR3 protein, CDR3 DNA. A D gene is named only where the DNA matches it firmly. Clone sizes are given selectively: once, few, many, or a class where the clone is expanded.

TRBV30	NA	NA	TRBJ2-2	CAWSSVTATGELFF	TGTGCCTGGAGTTCAGTAACAGCCACCGGGGAGCTGTTTTTT
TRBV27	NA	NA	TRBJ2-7	CASSFFGQHYEQYF	TGTGCCAGCAGTTTCTTCGGACAGCACTACGAGCAGTACTTC
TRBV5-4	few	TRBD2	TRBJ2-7	CASSQGLAGADEQYF	TGTGCCAGCAGCCAAGGACTAGCGGGAGCAGACGAGCAGTACTTC
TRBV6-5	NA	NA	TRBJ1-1	CASSLQGHNTEAFF	TGTGCCAGCAGTTTACAGGGACACAACACTGAAGCTTTCTTT
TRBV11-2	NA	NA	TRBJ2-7	CASSNPSWTLPYEQYF	TGTGCCAGCAGCAACCCTTCTTGGACACTACCTTACGAGCAGTACTTC
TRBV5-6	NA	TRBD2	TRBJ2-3	CASSLVGRAGDTQYF	TGTGCCAGCAGCTTGGTAGGGAGGGCCGGAGATACGCAGTATTTT
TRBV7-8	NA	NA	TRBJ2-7	CASSSPHQGNTYEQYF	TGTGCCAGCAGCTCCCCGCACCAGGGGAATACCTACGAGCAGTACTTC
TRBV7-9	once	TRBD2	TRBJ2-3	CASSSFGGGADTQYF	TGTGCCAGCAGCTCCTTTGGCGGGGGGGCAGATACGCAGTATTTT
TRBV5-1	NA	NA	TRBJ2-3	CASRNGPGVSPGDTQYF	TGCGCCAGCAGGAACGGGCCCGGGGTTTCCCCGGGAGATACGCAGTATTTT
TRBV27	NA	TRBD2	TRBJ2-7	CASSPARGVSLGYEQYF	TGTGCCAGCAGTCCCGCCCGGGGGGTTTCTTTGGGATACGAGCAGTACTTC
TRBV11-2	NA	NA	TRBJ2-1	CASSFPRTGGLSYNEQFF	TGTGCCAGCAGCTTTCCCCGGACTGGGGGCCTCTCCTACAATGAGCAGTTCTTC
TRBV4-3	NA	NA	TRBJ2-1	CASSQESRSPYNEQFF	TGCGCCAGCAGCCAAGAATCCCGGTCCCCGTACAATGAGCAGTTCTTC
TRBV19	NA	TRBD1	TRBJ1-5	CASNTGGWGNQPQHF	TGTGCCAGTAATACAGGGGGTTGGGGCAATCAGCCCCAGCATTTT
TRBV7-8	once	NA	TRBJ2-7	CASSLGTGEILYEQYF	TGTGCCAGCAGCTTAGGAACGGGAGAAATACTATACGAGCAGTACTTC
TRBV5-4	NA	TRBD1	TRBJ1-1	CASSILPGGLNTEAFF	TGTGCCAGCAGCATCCTCCCAGGGGGTCTGAACACTGAAGCTTTCTTT
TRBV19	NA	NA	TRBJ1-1	CASSIAGLNTEAFF	TGTGCCAGTAGTATAGCTGGGCTGAACACTGAAGCTTTCTTT
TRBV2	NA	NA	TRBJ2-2	CASSEGQGYTGELFF	TGTGCCAGCAGTGAAGGGCAGGGGTACACCGGGGAGCTGTTTTTT
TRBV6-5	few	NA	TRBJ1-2	CASSYSRIYGYTF	TGTGCCAGCAGTTACTCGAGGATCTATGGCTACACCTTC
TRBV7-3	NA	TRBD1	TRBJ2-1	CASSLIRRQGDRKYNEQFF	TGTGCCAGCAGCTTAATCCGCCGACAGGGGGATAGGAAATACAATGAGCAGTTCTTC
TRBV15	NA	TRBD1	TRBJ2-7	CATSRTGGLDEQYF	TGTGCCACCAGCAGGACAGGGGGGCTAGACGAGCAGTACTTC
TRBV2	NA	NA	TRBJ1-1	CASSVAVMNTEAFF	TGTGCCAGCTCTGTTGCAGTGATGAACACTGAAGCTTTCTTT
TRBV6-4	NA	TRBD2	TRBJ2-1	CASSDSSGGTYNEQFF	TGTGCCAGCAGTGACTCTAGCGGGGGTACCTACAATGAGCAGTTCTTC
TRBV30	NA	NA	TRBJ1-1	CAWSPPPATRHTEAFF	TGTGCCTGGAGCCCCCCGCCAGCAACTAGGCACACTGAAGCTTTCTTT
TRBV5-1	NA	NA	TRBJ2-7	CASSPWGDEQYF	TGCGCCAGCAGCCCCTGGGGGGACGAGCAGTACTTC
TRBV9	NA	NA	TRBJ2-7	CASSEGDGLYEQYF	TGTGCCAGCAGCGAGGGGGACGGACTCTACGAGCAGTACTTC
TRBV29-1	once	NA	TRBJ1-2	CSVTVDYGYTF	TGCAGCGTGACAGTCGACTATGGCTACACCTTC
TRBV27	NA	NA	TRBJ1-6	CASSFQNSPLHF	TGTGCCAGCAGTTTCCAGAATTCACCCCTCCACTTT
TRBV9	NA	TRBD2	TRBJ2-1	CASSPIAGSYNEQFF	TGTGCCAGCAGCCCAATAGCGGGGTCCTACAATGAGCAGTTCTTC
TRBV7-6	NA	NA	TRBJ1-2	CASSLMGEEGYTF	TGTGCCAGCAGCCTGATGGGGGAGGAAGGCTACACCTTC
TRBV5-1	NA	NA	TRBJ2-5	CASSLDRSKETQYF	TGCGCCAGCAGCCTTGACAGGTCGAAAGAGACCCAGTACTTC
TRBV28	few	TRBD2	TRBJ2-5	CASTSGRFQETQYF	TGTGCCAGCACCTCCGGGAGGTTTCAAGAGACCCAGTACTTC
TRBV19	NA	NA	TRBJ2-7	CASSKGGAYEQYF	TGTGCCAGTAGTAAGGGGGGGGCCTACGAGCAGTACTTC
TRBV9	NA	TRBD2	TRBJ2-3	CAGPGERGSTDTQYF	TGTGCCGGGCCCGGGGAGCGGGGAAGCACAGATACGCAGTATTTT
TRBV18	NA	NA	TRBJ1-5	CASSAGRGNGNQPQHF	TGTGCCAGCTCTGCTGGGCGAGGGAATGGCAATCAGCCCCAGCATTTT
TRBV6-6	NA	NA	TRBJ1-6	CASSRTGLVNSLLHF	TGTGCCAGCAGTAGAACAGGGCTAGTGAATTCACTCCTCCACTTT
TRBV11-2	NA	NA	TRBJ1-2	CASSSRVRNGAIHGYTF	TGTGCCAGCAGCTCCCGCGTCAGGAACGGCGCGATTCATGGCTACACCTTC
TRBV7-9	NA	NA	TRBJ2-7	CASSLYVRRDYEQYF	TGTGCCAGCAGCCTTTACGTTAGGAGGGACTACGAGCAGTACTTC
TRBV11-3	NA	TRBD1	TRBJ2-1	CASSTSRDRVGDEQFF	TGTGCCAGCAGCACGTCCCGGGACAGGGTAGGGGATGAGCAGTTCTTC
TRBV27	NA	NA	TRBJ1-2	CASSLGRGPNYGYTF	TGTGCCAGCAGTTTAGGGAGGGGTCCTAACTATGGCTACACCTTC
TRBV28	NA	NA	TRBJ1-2	CASLTLYGYTF	TGTGCCAGCCTGACTCTTTATGGCTACACCTTC
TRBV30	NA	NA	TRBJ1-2	CAWSARRVHGYTF	TGTGCCTGGAGTGCCCGGAGGGTACATGGCTACACCTTC
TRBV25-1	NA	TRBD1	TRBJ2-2	CASSEYRGRVGDTGELFF	TGTGCCAGCAGTGAATACAGGGGGCGCGTAGGGGACACCGGGGAGCTGTTTTTT
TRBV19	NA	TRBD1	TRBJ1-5	CASTPTLQGEGNQPQHF	TGTGCCAGTACCCCAACCTTACAGGGGGAAGGCAATCAGCCCCAGCATTTT
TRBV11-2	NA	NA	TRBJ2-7	CASSAVYEQYF	TGTGCCAGCTCGGCGGTCTACGAGCAGTACTTC
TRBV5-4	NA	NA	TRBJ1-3	CASSLNQGLRGNTIYF	TGTGCCAGCAGCTTGAATCAGGGGCTGAGGGGAAACACCATATATTTT
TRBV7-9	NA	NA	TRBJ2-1	CASSLLKGTYNEQFF	TGTGCCAGCAGCTTGCTAAAGGGGACCTACAATGAGCAGTTCTTC
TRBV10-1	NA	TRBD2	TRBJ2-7	CASSESPGRGGNPYEQYF	TGCGCCAGCAGTGAGTCCCCTGGGCGGGGGGGTAACCCCTACGAGCAGTACTTC
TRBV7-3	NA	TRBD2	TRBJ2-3	CASSPHGRERTDTQYF	TGTGCCAGCAGCCCCCACGGGCGGGAGAGGACAGATACGCAGTATTTT
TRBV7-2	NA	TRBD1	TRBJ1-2	CASSLGTGAAYGYTF	TGTGCCAGCAGCCTCGGGACAGGGGCTGCCTATGGCTACACCTTC